This T cell receptor beta chain was observed in a study of T cell responses to AZD1222 COVID-19 vaccine (dated by TCRdb to about 2021). Turning to the overall study: TCR sequencing covered over 230 trial participants: about 210 given two doses of AZD1222 and 26 given two doses of MenACWY control vaccine. Trial participants were enrolled by age into 18-55, 56-69 and 70-plus year subgroups, with roughly 150, 30 and 60 TCR-sequenced participants respectively. Overall results and qualifications from the work: Reportedly, close to half of the unique spike-specific TCRs recognized epitopes lying outside the regions that are mutated in the B.1.351 and B.1.1.7 variants. Most participants were white British and females outnumbered males, and the authors suggested that clonal diversity may have been underestimated. Because no day 14 peak-response samples were available, the repertoires could be characterized only after the peak T cell response. CD4 TCRs associated with the vaccine covered the entire spike protein, and the dominant responses were in regions 160-218 and 743-854. Only five to seven AZD1222 recipients were SARS-CoV-2 seropositive at baseline, limiting conclusions about previously exposed vaccinees. The 56-69-year group was small, and its depth increase did not reach significance, likely because of low power. Spike-specific TCR breadth and depth rose significantly after two AZD1222 doses compared with day 0 and with MenACWY recipients.

The CDR3 starts with the cysteine, ends with the phenylalanine, and has 22 residues. Only the CDR3 region is kept as DNA, spanning 66 bases read in frame from base 1. What this sample's time point label stands for: about 28 days (+/-7) after the second vaccine dose. Because spike-specific TCR depth and breadth did not differ between the two schedules, AZD1222 recipients who got a second dose at roughly 4 weeks were pooled with those who got a second dose at roughly 12 weeks. Vaccinee samples were obtained from the UK trials COV001 and COV002, which included a single-blind randomized controlled phase 2/3 trial of AZD1222 (ChAdOx1 nCoV-19) in healthy adults. For TCRbeta chain sequencing, PBMC samples were collected from trial participants at day 0 and at day 28 after the second dose. For this clone: The specificity of this receptor is unknown. Base-call qualities are not available, and no considerably larger clone is one nucleotide away.

The CDR3 regions of human TCRbeta chains were subjected to immunosequencing. From the authors' description of their analysis: TCRs in the repertoires were matched against a reference library of SARS-CoV-2-specific TCRs that had been generated with the MIRA antigen-specificity platform. Breadth was defined as the fraction of unique TCRs that were SARS-CoV-2-associated. Depth was defined as the fraction of total T cells that were SARS-CoV-2-associated. Using the MIRA data, each spike-specific TCR was assigned both to the spike region to which the TCR was reactive and to a CD4 or CD8 class. Log10-transformed breadth and depth values were compared by one-way ANOVA with Sidak's multiple comparisons tests. TCRdb holds this immuneACCESS table with in-frame rearrangements only. Some clones are missing; in checked studies, unresolved V genes explain under half, and the rest has no known cause. The V and J calls and clone size come from that table; D and trimming were worked out from the DNA. Across this sample there are about 48,000 clones, with about 91% seen only once. Roughly 5.3% of the sample belongs to the ten largest clones.

Sequences were derived from peripheral blood, sampled 28 days after the second AZD1222 dose. The chain employs TRBV21-1 and TRBJ1-4. TRBV21-1 is noted as a pseudogene. This TCR came from an adult who received the AZD1222 COVID-19 vaccine. The CDR3 protein is CASSKASELGRASTEGNEKLFF. The nucleotide sequence is TGTGCCAGCAGCAAAGCGTCTGAGTTAGGTCGCGCGTCAACGGAAGGGAACGAAAAACTGTTTTTT.